This TCR beta chain derives from a study of cytomegalovirus exposure and HLA in healthy donors. Overall study: Previous work identified 95 million to 120 million unique TCR beta sequences from about 179 million T cells.

Whole-study findings and limits: A likely sequencing artifact accounted for one observed cluster of highly shared sequence variants. Reports indicated that the classifier achieved high specificity and sensitivity in diagnosing cytomegalovirus status.

PCR primers comprised 60 Vbeta and 13 Jbeta primers. TCRdb's table, derived via immunoSEQ multiplex PCR, lists solely in-frame clones and lacks some. This repertoire shows about 120,000 clones, roughly 15% found once; its top ten account for over 1.5%. This clone was counted a few times. The antigen is undetermined. V shed 5 bases and J 6 bases; nucleotides not matched to a gene: 12. Germline V CDR1 and CDR2: MNHNY, SVGAGI (reference sequence). There are 16 residues in the CDR3. This sequence originates from a woman younger than 35 in good health and CMV-seronegative. V usage is TRBV6-6 and J usage is TRBJ1-3; 8 nucleotides agree with TRBD1. The sequencing input was PBMCs. DNA for the CDR3: TGTGCCAGCAGTAAGGGGACAGGTGGTATCGAAAACACCATATATTTT. This codes for CASSKGTGGIENTIYF.